The rows below give T cell receptor beta chains drawn from one sample of a study of blood T cell repertoires in COVID-19. Measured with immunoSEQ multiplex PCR; TCRdb has only the in-frame clones, and not every one. The sample contains 250,000 to 350,000 clones, about 81% of which appear only once. The sequencing sample was made of peripheral blood. These receptor sequences come from a human donor with COVID-19, enrolled during active disease. The donor label of this sample is uncertain. CDR3s include the opening cysteine and the closing phenylalanine or tryptophan. D genes are given only for firm matches. Clone size is not always given. Where it is, it says once, few, many or a class for expanded clones.

J,D,size,V,DNA,CDR3
TRBJ2-5,NA,once,TRBV9,TGTGCCAGCAGCGTAGCCGCGGGGGCGCGGGAGACCCAGTACTTC,CASSVAAGARETQYF
TRBJ2-1,TRBD2,NA,TRBV11-3,TGTGCCAGCAGCAGGACTAGCGGCTCCTACAATGAGCAGTTCTTC,CASSRTSGSYNEQFF
TRBJ2-2,NA,NA,TRBV14,TGTGCCAGCAGCCCCGGGACTAACACCGGGGAGCTGTTTTTT,CASSPGTNTGELFF
TRBJ1-2,NA,NA,TRBV6-1,TGTGCCAGCAGTGAAGGCAGGGTGGGCTATGGCTACACCTTC,CASSEGRVGYGYTF
TRBJ1-2,TRBD1,NA,TRBV29-1,TGCAGCGTGAGGGGGACAGGGGGCTTCTATGGCTACACCTTC,CSVRGTGGFYGYTF
TRBJ1-4,NA,NA,TRBV5-8,TGTGCCAGCAGCTTTCGAGGGGGGGCTAATGAAAAACTGTTTTTT,CASSFRGGANEKLFF
TRBJ2-5,NA,NA,TRBV28,TGTGCCAGCAGTACGCGGGGGCGGGATTATCAAGAGACCCAGTACTTC,CASSTRGRDYQETQYF
TRBJ2-7,TRBD2,once,TRBV5-4,TGTGCCGTCCGAGCGGGGATCTCCTACGAGCAGTACTTC,CAVRAGISYEQYF
TRBJ1-1,NA,NA,TRBV10-3,TGTGCCATCAGCCCAGGGCGCAACACTGAAGCTTTCTTT,CAISPGRNTEAFF
TRBJ2-5,NA,NA,TRBV3-1/TRBV3-2,TGTGCCAGCAGCCAAGGGACAATTAGACAAGAGACCCAGTACTTC,CASSQGTIRQETQYF
TRBJ2-1,TRBD2,NA,TRBV29-1,TGCAGCGTGGCCGGGACTAGCATTTACAATGAGCAGTTCTTC,CSVAGTSIYNEQFF
TRBJ1-2,NA,NA,TRBV14,TGTGCCAGCAGCCAAACGTCGGCAGGGCGCTACACCTTC,CASSQTSAGRYTF
TRBJ2-3,TRBD2,NA,TRBV29-1,TGCAGCGTTCGTGGGCTAGCGGGCCCAGATACGCAGTATTTT,CSVRGLAGPDTQYF
TRBJ2-7,NA,NA,TRBV5-4,TGTGCCAGCAGCTTCGACCCGGACAGTCCCTACGAGCAGTACTTC,CASSFDPDSPYEQYF
TRBJ1-1,TRBD1,once,TRBV9,TGTGCCAGCAGCGTAGGTGCAGGGGGTGATGAAGCTTTCTTT,CASSVGAGGDEAFF
TRBJ1-3,NA,NA,TRBV6-6,TGTGCCAGCAGTTACCCGTCAGGGGGAAACACCATATATTTT,CASSYPSGGNTIYF
TRBJ2-3,NA,NA,TRBV20-1,TGCAGTGCTAGTAATTCGGCTAGCGCCACAGATACGCAGTATTTT,CSASNSASATDTQYF
TRBJ2-2,NA,NA,TRBV10-3,TGTGCCATCAGTGAGACAGAGAACACCGGGGAGCTGTTTTTT,CAISETENTGELFF
TRBJ2-2,NA,NA,TRBV7-9,TGTGCCAGCAGCCAATTAGCAACCGGGGAGCTGTTTTTT,CASSQLATGELFF
TRBJ2-3,TRBD2,NA,TRBV7-2,TGTGCCAGCAGGCAGAGGGCTAGCGGGAGAACAGATACGCAGTATTTT,CASRQRASGRTDTQYF
TRBJ1-6,NA,few,TRBV3-1/TRBV3-2,TGTGCCAGCAGCTCCGGCGTTGGAGGCGGGGATAATTCACCCCTCCACTTT,CASSSGVGGGDNSPLHF
TRBJ2-1,NA,NA,TRBV5-4,TGTGCCAGCAGCTTGTTTTTTCGGGACTCATACAATGAGCAGTTCTTC,CASSLFFRDSYNEQFF
TRBJ1-1,NA,NA,TRBV11-1,TGTGCCAGCACCTCGGGGTTCAACACTGAAGCTTTCTTT,CASTSGFNTEAFF
TRBJ2-1,TRBD2,NA,TRBV5-8,TGTGCCAGCAGCCCCCGTTGGGGGGGGAATGAGCAGTTCTTC,CASSPRWGGNEQFF
TRBJ1-2,NA,few,TRBV7-6,TGTGCCAGCAGCCAGAAGGCGACTGATAACTATGGCTACACCTTC,CASSQKATDNYGYTF
TRBJ2-7,NA,NA,TRBV21-1,TGTGCCAGCAGCAAAGAAGGCCACATCAAGGGGTACGAGCAGTACTTC,CASSKEGHIKGYEQYF
TRBJ1-3,NA,NA,TRBV9,TGTGCCAGCAGCGGGGGGCGCTCCTCTGGAAACACCATATATTTT,CASSGGRSSGNTIYF
TRBJ2-4,TRBD1,NA,TRBV5-1,TGCGCCAGCAGCCTGGGACAGGGGGCGGTTCAGTACTTC,CASSLGQGAVQYF
TRBJ2-2,TRBD2,NA,TRBV5-1,TGCGCCAGCAGCTTGGCCTGGGCCGGGACTAGCGCCACCGGGGAGCTGTTTTTT,CASSLAWAGTSATGELFF
TRBJ2-3,TRBD2,NA,TRBV29-1,TGCAGCGTTGGGGGGGATAAGGGACTAGCGTTGAGCACAGATACGCAGTATTTT,CSVGGDKGLALSTDTQYF
TRBJ2-3,TRBD2,NA,TRBV6-5,TGTGCCAGCAGTTACACCAGCGGGAGCCAAGATACGCAGTATTTT,CASSYTSGSQDTQYF
TRBJ1-1,NA,NA,TRBV12-3/TRBV12-4,TGTGCCAGCAGCCTAGGGGGTGAAGCTTTCTTT,CASSLGGEAFF
TRBJ1-2,NA,NA,TRBV7-2,TGTGCCAGCACTTATCCAGGTGTTGATGGCTACACCTTC,CASTYPGVDGYTF
TRBJ1-2,NA,few,TRBV6-5,TGTGCCAGCAGTTTGGCAGGGAGGAATGGTTATGGCTACACCTTC,CASSLAGRNGYGYTF
TRBJ2-5,NA,few,TRBV5-8,TGTGCCAGCAGCTTGGGGAGGGAGACCCAGTACTTC,CASSLGRETQYF
TRBJ2-1,TRBD2,once,TRBV28,TGTGCCAGCCGGTCCCTAACTAGCGGGAGTAGGTACAATGAGCAGTTCTTC,CASRSLTSGSRYNEQFF
TRBJ1-2,TRBD1,NA,TRBV15,TGTGCCACCAGATCCGGGACAGCTAACTATGGCTACACCTTC,CATRSGTANYGYTF
TRBJ2-5,TRBD2,NA,TRBV5-4,TGTGCCAGCAGCTTGCGGGAGGGAGTCGCGGAGACCCAGTACTTC,CASSLREGVAETQYF
TRBJ2-5,TRBD1,NA,TRBV7-2,TGTGCCAGCAGCTCCAAGGTGGGGACAGACCAAGAGACCCAGTACTTC,CASSSKVGTDQETQYF
TRBJ1-1,NA,NA,TRBV7-3,TGTGCCAGCAGCTTAACAAGGGGAGGCAACACTGAAGCTTTCTTT,CASSLTRGGNTEAFF
TRBJ2-5,TRBD1,NA,TRBV7-2,TGTGCCAGCAGCTCGGACAGGGGGTACCAAGAGACCCAGTACTTC,CASSSDRGYQETQYF
TRBJ1-5,NA,NA,TRBV19,TGTGCCAGCGGACAGAGGTACCAGCCCCAGCATTTT,CASGQRYQPQHF
TRBJ1-4,NA,once,TRBV5-6,TGTGCCAGCAGCTTGAAAACTTCAACTAATGAAAAACTGTTTTTT,CASSLKTSTNEKLFF
TRBJ2-7,NA,NA,TRBV20-1,TGCAGTGCTAATGGACAGATGCAGTACTTC,CSANGQMQYF
TRBJ1-1,TRBD1,NA,TRBV2,TGTGCCAGCAGCAGGACAGGGTGGACGGTGCCGAGCACTGAAGCTTTCTTT,CASSRTGWTVPSTEAFF
TRBJ2-7,NA,NA,TRBV6-6,TGTGCCAGCAGTCGCCGCGGCAGCTACGAGCAGTACTTC,CASSRRGSYEQYF